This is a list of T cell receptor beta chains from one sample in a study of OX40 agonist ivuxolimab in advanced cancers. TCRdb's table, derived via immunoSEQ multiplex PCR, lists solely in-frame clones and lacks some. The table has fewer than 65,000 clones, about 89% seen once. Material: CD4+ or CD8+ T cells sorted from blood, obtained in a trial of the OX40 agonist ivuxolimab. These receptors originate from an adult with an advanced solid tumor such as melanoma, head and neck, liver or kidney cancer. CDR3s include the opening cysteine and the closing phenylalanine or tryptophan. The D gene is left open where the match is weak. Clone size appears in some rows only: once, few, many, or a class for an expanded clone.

CDR3 protein: CASSLWKTGLSNQPQHF
CDR3 DNA: TGTGCCAGCAGTTTATGGAAAACGGGACTTAGCAATCAGCCCCAGCATTTT
clone size: NA
J gene: TRBJ1-5
D gene: NA
V gene: TRBV28

CDR3 protein: CASRSSGGHYEQYF
CDR3 DNA: TGTGCCAGCAGGTCTAGCGGGGGTCACTACGAGCAGTACTTC
clone size: NA
J gene: TRBJ2-7
D gene: TRBD2
V gene: TRBV2

CDR3 protein: CASSWTPQKYANYGYTF
CDR3 DNA: TGCGCCAGCAGCTGGACCCCTCAGAAGTATGCAAACTATGGCTACACCTTC
clone size: NA
J gene: TRBJ1-2
D gene: NA
V gene: TRBV5-1

CDR3 protein: CASSLEREYYEQYF
CDR3 DNA: TGCGCCAGCAGCTTAGAGCGGGAGTATTACGAGCAGTACTTC
clone size: NA
J gene: TRBJ2-7
D gene: TRBD2
V gene: TRBV5-1

CDR3 protein: CASTASYNEQFF
CDR3 DNA: TGTGCCAGCACTGCCTCCTACAATGAGCAGTTCTTC
clone size: NA
J gene: TRBJ2-1
D gene: NA
V gene: TRBV11-2

CDR3 protein: CASSTGGANYEQFF
CDR3 DNA: TGTGCCAGTAGTACAGGGGGCGCAAACTATGAGCAGTTCTTC
clone size: NA
J gene: TRBJ2-1
D gene: TRBD1
V gene: TRBV19

CDR3 protein: CASSLEQGPHEQYF
CDR3 DNA: TGTGCCAGCAGCTTAGAACAGGGGCCCCACGAGCAGTACTTC
clone size: NA
J gene: TRBJ2-7
D gene: TRBD1
V gene: TRBV7-9

CDR3 protein: CASSEGSGGPGYEQYF
CDR3 DNA: TGTGCCAGCAGTGAAGGCAGCGGGGGACCTGGCTACGAGCAGTACTTC
clone size: NA
J gene: TRBJ2-7
D gene: TRBD2
V gene: TRBV2

CDR3 protein: CASSLPGPPYEQYF
CDR3 DNA: TGTGCCAGCAGCTTACCAGGCCCTCCCTACGAGCAGTACTTC
clone size: NA
J gene: TRBJ2-7
D gene: NA
V gene: TRBV7-9

CDR3 protein: CASSPQRGGSTDTQYF
CDR3 DNA: TGTGCCAGCAGCCCCCAGAGGGGCGGGTCGACAGATACGCAGTATTTT
clone size: once
J gene: TRBJ2-3
D gene: NA
V gene: TRBV7-9

CDR3 protein: CAIGQGSTEQYF
CDR3 DNA: TGTGCCATAGGACAGGGCTCTACGGAGCAGTACTTC
clone size: NA
J gene: TRBJ2-7
D gene: TRBD1
V gene: TRBV15

CDR3 protein: CASSELAGGPQETQYF
CDR3 DNA: TGTGCCAGCAGTGAGTTAGCGGGGGGGCCTCAGGAGACCCAGTACTTC
clone size: medium-sized
J gene: TRBJ2-5
D gene: TRBD2
V gene: TRBV6-1

CDR3 protein: CASTDTRGQNTEAFF
CDR3 DNA: TGTGCCAGCACGGACACACGAGGCCAGAACACTGAAGCTTTCTTT
clone size: few
J gene: TRBJ1-1
D gene: NA
V gene: TRBV7-8

CDR3 protein: CASSWSNQPQHF
CDR3 DNA: TGTGCCAGCAGCTGGAGCAATCAGCCCCAGCATTTT
clone size: few
J gene: TRBJ1-5
D gene: NA
V gene: TRBV7-9

CDR3 protein: CASSIYGQPPNQPQHF
CDR3 DNA: TGTGCCAGTAGTATATACGGACAGCCTCCAAATCAGCCCCAGCATTTT
clone size: NA
J gene: TRBJ1-5
D gene: NA
V gene: TRBV19

CDR3 protein: CASSHSSGSYEQYF
CDR3 DNA: TGCGCCAGCAGCCATTCGAGCGGGTCCTACGAGCAGTACTTC
clone size: once
J gene: TRBJ2-7
D gene: NA
V gene: TRBV4-3

CDR3 protein: CASRPMNPGRGEQYF
CDR3 DNA: TGCGCCAGCAGACCAATGAACCCGGGTCGGGGGGAGCAGTACTTC
clone size: NA
J gene: TRBJ2-7
D gene: NA
V gene: TRBV4-1

CDR3 protein: CASSQVGGGQETQYF
CDR3 DNA: TGCGCCAGCAGCCAAGTAGGTGGGGGCCAAGAGACCCAGTACTTC
clone size: NA
J gene: TRBJ2-5
D gene: NA
V gene: TRBV4-1

CDR3 protein: CASSEYNEQFF
CDR3 DNA: TGTGCCAGCAGCGAATACAATGAGCAGTTCTTC
clone size: NA
J gene: TRBJ2-1
D gene: NA
V gene: TRBV9